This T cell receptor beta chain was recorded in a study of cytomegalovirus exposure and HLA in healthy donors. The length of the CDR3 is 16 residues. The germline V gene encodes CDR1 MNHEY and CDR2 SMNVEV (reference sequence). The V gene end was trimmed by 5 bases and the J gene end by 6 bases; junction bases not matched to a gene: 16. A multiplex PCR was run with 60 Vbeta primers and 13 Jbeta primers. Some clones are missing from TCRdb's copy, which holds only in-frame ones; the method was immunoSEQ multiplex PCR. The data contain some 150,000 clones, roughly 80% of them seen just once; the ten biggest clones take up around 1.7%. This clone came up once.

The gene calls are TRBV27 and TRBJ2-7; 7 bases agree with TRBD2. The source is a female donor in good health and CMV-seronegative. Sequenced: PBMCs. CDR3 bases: TGTGCCAGCAGTCGCCCGGGATTGGGGGAGGGTCGCGAGCAGTACTTC. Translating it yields CASSRPGLGEGREQYF.